These T cell receptor beta chains were read from a single sample in a study of T-cell reconstitution after alpha-beta-depleted transplantation in children. TCRdb reprocessed the PCR reads with MiXCR, giving one entry per CDR3 protein. The data contain about 610,000 distinct CDR3 sequences, about 10% of them singletons. Sequencing was performed on PBMCs from the stem cell graft donor, taken from the stem cell graft. The origin of the receptors is a human donor who donated a stem cell graft to a child with acute myeloid leukemia. CDR3s include the opening cysteine and the closing phenylalanine or tryptophan. Each record gives: clone size, V gene, J gene, D gene, CDR3 protein, CDR3 DNA. A D gene is named only where the DNA matches it firmly. The size field is filled for only some rows; it gives once, few, many or a size class.

NA	TRBV9	TRBJ2-3	NA	CASSVGGDALDTQYF	TGTGCCAGCAGCGTAGGGGGGGACGCCTTAGATACGCAGTATTTT
NA	TRBV20-1	TRBJ2-7	NA	CSARDTAGREQYF	TGCAGTGCTAGAGATACGGCAGGGCGGGAGCAGTACTTC
few	TRBV7-8	TRBJ1-5	NA	CASSLESRGSKPQHF	TGTGCCAGCAGCTTAGAGTCGAGGGGGAGCAAGCCCCAGCATTTT
NA	TRBV2	TRBJ2-7	TRBD2	CASTQGLTSGSEQYF	TGTGCCAGCACCCAAGGGTTGACTAGCGGGAGCGAGCAGTACTTC
few	TRBV6-5	TRBJ2-7	TRBD2	CASSYSGLAGFRYEQYF	TGTGCCAGCAGTTACTCGGGACTAGCGGGATTCCGGTACGAGCAGTACTTC
few	TRBV20-1	TRBJ1-2	TRBD1	CSAVIPGQGLGYTF	TGCAGTGCTGTAATTCCGGGACAGGGTCTTGGCTACACCTTC
few	TRBV20-1	TRBJ2-7	TRBD2	CSASGTSGTHYEQYF	TGCAGTGCTTCCGGGACTAGCGGGACCCATTACGAGCAGTACTTC
few	TRBV11-2	TRBJ2-7	TRBD2	CASSLTSGEFYEQYF	TGTGCCAGCAGCTTAACCAGCGGGGAATTCTACGAGCAGTACTTC
few	TRBV7-6	TRBJ2-1	NA	CASSLISSYNEQFF	TGTGCCAGCAGCTTAATCTCCTCCTACAATGAGCAGTTCTTC
few	TRBV6-1	TRBJ2-3	NA	CASSLSPKSRTDTQYF	TGTGCCAGCAGTCTAAGCCCCAAGTCCCGCACAGATACGCAGTATTTT
NA	TRBV6-1	TRBJ1-5	NA	CAGATGRDQPQHF	TGTGCCGGCGCGACAGGTCGGGATCAGCCCCAGCATTTT
many	TRBV29-1	TRBJ2-7	TRBD2	CSVSGLASEQYF	TGCAGCGTTTCGGGACTAGCAAGCGAGCAGTACTTC
few	TRBV10-3	TRBJ1-2	NA	CAINRQQANYGYTF	TGTGCCATCAACCGACAACAAGCTAACTATGGCTACACCTTC
few	TRBV5-1	TRBJ1-2	TRBD1	CASSFGGQGAAYGYTF	TGCGCCAGCAGCTTTGGAGGACAGGGGGCGGCCTATGGCTACACCTTC
many	TRBV20-1	TRBJ2-7	TRBD2	CSARDGGSGLFEQYF	TGCAGTGCTAGAGATGGAGGTAGCGGGCTTTTCGAGCAGTACTTC
few	TRBV28	TRBJ2-7	NA	CASSFADTGYEQYF	TGTGCCAGCAGTTTTGCGGACACAGGCTACGAGCAGTACTTC
NA	TRBV6-1	TRBJ1-2	NA	CASSEGFPQEIYGYTF	TGTGCCAGCAGTGAAGGTTTCCCCCAAGAGATCTATGGCTACACCTTC
many	TRBV12-3/TRBV12-4	TRBJ2-7	NA	CASSLDLDYEQYF	TGTGCCAGCAGTTTAGACCTTGACTACGAGCAGTACTTC
NA	TRBV7-2	TRBJ2-5	TRBD1	CASSPGDREWETQYF	TGTGCCAGCAGCCCGGGGGACAGGGAGTGGGAGACCCAGTACTTC
NA	TRBV28	TRBJ2-7	TRBD2	CASSRIASGGTYEQYF	TGTGCCAGCAGCCGTATCGCTTCGGGGGGAACCTACGAGCAGTACTTC
NA	TRBV4-2	TRBJ2-2	NA	CASSPFASGNTGELFF	TGTGCCAGCAGCCCCTTTGCGAGCGGGAACACCGGGGAGCTGTTTTTT